The rows below give T cell receptor beta chains drawn from one sample of a study of OX40 agonist ivuxolimab in advanced cancers. Sequencing was performed with immunoSEQ multiplex PCR; in TCRdb, only in-frame clones are kept and a portion is missing. The data hold roughly 80,000 clones, with roughly nine tenths observed a single time. The sample in question was CD4+ or CD8+ T cells sorted from blood, obtained in a trial of the OX40 agonist ivuxolimab. All receptors come from an adult with an advanced solid tumor such as melanoma, head and neck, liver or kidney cancer. CDR3s leave out the opening cysteine and the closing phenylalanine or tryptophan.

TRBV15,16,ATSRDLEGSGRVNEQF
TRBV29-1,13,SVDPTGFSNNEQF
TRBV5-4,13,ASSPRRATNEKLF
TRBV7-2,12,ASSWPGQGNTIY
TRBV10-1,11,ASRGQGSDTQY
TRBV5-8,13,ASRISGAPNGGYT
TRBV6-5,14,ASSYSGSATNEKLF
TRBV11-1,14,ASSPRAAGNQETQY
TRBV6-5,12,ASSSSPSYNEQF
TRBV2,13,ASNRDRGQNGELF
TRBV28,14,ASSLKPSGRPDTQY
TRBV7-9,14,ASSLGWQRTNEKLF
TRBV5-1,14,ASSPLAGLAKNIQY
TRBV5-6,13,ASSPRSGYTDTQY
TRBV6-5,13,ASSYGPGQDTGQY
TRBV28,10,ASSLRGAEQY
TRBV5-4,14,ASSPGTSGRADEQF
TRBV18,15,ASSPTSRSRGGYGYT
TRBV28,12,ASASLGSYNEQF
TRBV9,12,ASSVAGQGYEQY
TRBV19,14,ASSIDHGTVAEKLF
TRBV5-4,11,ASSPEPGAEQY
TRBV21-1,15,ASSKGSGQFTGNTIY
TRBV7-2,14,ASSLGRAGTTDTQY
TRBV27,14,ASSLGPVGRSYEQY
TRBV11-2,15,ASSSGGLAGVRETQY
TRBV19,12,ASPPLAGALRQF
TRBV10-3,11,AITEDPGNTIY
TRBV7-2,13,ASSWLQSFSTEAF